These 8 T cell receptor beta chains originate from one sample sequenced in a study of shared clonotypes between healthy human individuals. Clones were sequenced by immunoSEQ multiplex PCR, and TCRdb holds only the in-frame ones, with some missing. Among approximately 480,000 clones listed, over 60% were seen once. The sequenced material came from PBMCs. All receptors come from a woman aged 40 to 50 in good health. Some clones in this sample may be carry-over from other donors' samples.

The chain uses TRBV4-3 and TRBJ2-3; no clear D. Trimming pared 5 bases from V and 2 bases from J, leaving 8 bases between. CDR1 LGHNA and CDR2 YSLEER come from the germline V gene. CDR3 length: 13 amino acids. CDR3 sequence (DNA): TGCGCCAGCAGCTGGGGAAACACAGATACGCAGTATTTT. It specifies CASSWGNTDTQYF.

This rearrangement joins TRBV28 to TRBJ1-2; D is perhaps TRBD1 (5 bases). Trimming pared 0 bases from V and 2 bases from J, leaving 13 bases between. The germline CDR1 and CDR2 sequences are MDHEN and SYDVKM. The CDR3 is made up of 16 amino acids. CDR3 DNA sequence: TGTGCCAGCAGTTTATGGGCGGCAGGGAAGAACTATGGCTACACCTTC. Amino acid sequence: CASSLWAAGKNYGYTF.

A word on this clone: Compared with germline, one end of the junction differs, possibly owing to a read error. This chain connects TRBV2 to TRBJ1-1; TRBD1 aligns across 10 bases. The V gene's germline CDR1 is SNHLY and CDR2 FYNNEI. The CDR3 consists of 14 residues. The CDR3 loop is CASTGQGIGTEAFF. CDR3 DNA sequence: TGTGCAAGCACGGGACAGGGGATAGGCACTGAAGCTTTCTTT.

The chain links TRBV11-2 to TRBJ2-3; a weak D match, TRBD1 (5 bases). The CDR3 runs to 15 residues. V was pared by 5 bases and J by 4 bases, with 16 bases between. From germline, CDR1 is SGHAT and CDR2 FQNNGV. The CDR3, as DNA: TGTGCCAGCAGCACCATTAGGGGTGGGGCAGATACGCAGTATTTT. Translating it yields CASSTIRGGADTQYF. The full variable domain, completed using reference TRBV11-2 and TRBJ2-3, is EAGVAQSPRYKIIEKRQSVAFWCNPISGHATLYWYQQILGQGPKLLIQFQNNGVVDDSQLPKDRFSAERLKGVDSTLKIQPAKLEDSAVYLCASSTIRGGADTQYFGPGTRLTVL.

The V and J genes are TRBV18 and TRBJ2-7; D may be TRBD2 (6 bases). Germline CDR1 reads KGHSH; CDR2 reads LQKENI. The CDR3 length is 16 residues. Trimming stripped 3 bases from V and 0 bases from J, with 15 bases between. CDR3 loop: CASSPPGLAFSYEQYF. Written as DNA, the CDR3 is TGTGCCAGCTCACCTCCCGGGCTAGCGTTCTCCTACGAGCAGTACTTC. The full variable domain, completed using reference TRBV18 and TRBJ2-7, is NAGVMQNPRHLVRRRGQEARLRCSPMKGHSHVYWYRQLPEEGLKFMVYLQKENIIDESGMPKERFSAEFPKEGPSILRIQQVVRGDSAAYFCASSPPGLAFSYEQYFGPGTRLTVT.

The chain recombines TRBV7-6 with TRBJ2-3; unclear D gene. Germline V lookup: CDR1 SGHVS, CDR2 FNYEAQ. V dropped 1 base and J dropped 4 bases, with 9 bases sitting between them. The CDR3 extends over 14 amino acids. CDR3 bases: TGTGCCAGCAGCTTAGTTTTCAGTGCAGATACGCAGTATTTT. The encoded protein is CASSLVFSADTQYF.

The V and J genes are TRBV30 and TRBJ2-7; the match to TRBD2 covers 10 bases. This CDR3 is 16 amino acids long. The junction had 8 bases not matched to a gene; V was cut back by 2 bases and J by 1 base. Germline CDR1 GTSNPN, CDR2 SVGIG (reference sequence). CDR3 amino acids: CAWSRFSGRLSYEQYF. CDR3 DNA: TGTGCCTGGAGTCGATTTAGCGGGAGGTTATCCTACGAGCAGTACTTC.

J is TRBJ1-5 and V is TRBV19, with TRBD1 matching over 7 bases. The CDR3 has 16 amino acids. Germline assignment: CDR1 LNHDA and CDR2 SQIVND (reference sequence). V trimming: 4 bases; J trimming: 2 bases; junction bases outside the gene matches: 8. CDR3 loop: CASSTDRVGGNQPQHF. CDR3 coding DNA: TGTGCCAGTAGTACCGACAGGGTGGGGGGCAATCAGCCCCAGCATTTT.